This T cell receptor (beta chain) was captured in a study of shared clonotypes between healthy human individuals. Each cell subset's genomic DNA was divided evenly among several immunoSEQ plates. Unsorted PBMC DNA sequencing spanned ten immunoSEQ deep assay plates. TCRdb keeps only in-frame clones here, not all; method: immunoSEQ multiplex PCR. This table holds hundreds of thousands of clones, over 60% found once. The CDR3 contains 10 residues. The V gene's germline CDR1 is DFQATT and CDR2 SNEGSKA (reference sequence). V gave up 0 bases and J gave up 11 bases, with 8 bases separating them. This receptor was identified in a woman aged 40 to 50 in good health. Some clones in this sample may be carry-over from other donors' samples. Source material: PBMCs. The chain employs TRBV20-1 and TRBJ2-7; no firm D call. As DNA, the CDR3 is TGCAGTGCTAGAGATCAGGTCGAGTACTTC. It codes for CSARDQVEYF.